The entry below describes one T cell receptor (beta chain). Its antigen remains unidentified. Each donor was nominally healthy when sampled (though unrecorded immune exposures were likely). It was with 60 Vbeta and 13 Jbeta primers that the PCR ran. Repertoires were generated with immunoSEQ multiplex PCR, while TCRdb's copy carries only in-frame clones and drops some. The sample has approximately 150,000 clones, 76% seen once; the top ten hold 3% to 4%. The V gene's germline CDR1 is SGHNT and CDR2 YYREEE (reference sequence). V lost 3 bases and J 4 bases, leaving 18 bases between the germline ends. CDR3 length: 16 residues. The record originates from a study of cytomegalovirus exposure and HLA in healthy donors. Study results and limitations: For most subjects, TCR beta sequences were reported to predict HLA-A and HLA-B alleles with accuracy. Productive status was seen about 90% or about 30% of the time for most TCR beta V segments in an earlier analysis.

The sample taken for sequencing was PBMCs. This clonotype originated in a male donor in good health and CMV-seronegative. This rearrangement joins TRBV5-4 to TRBJ2-3; possible D gene TRBD1, 5 bases. The CDR3 is CASSSPTAASADTQYF. The CDR3 DNA is TGTGCCAGCAGCTCCCCGACAGCAGCAAGCGCAGATACGCAGTATTTT.